This T cell receptor beta chain was identified in a study of blood T cell repertoires in COVID-19. This CDR3 contains 15 residues. Germline V gene data show CDR1 as MNHEY and CDR2 as SVGAGI. Deletions cut 5 bases from V and 4 bases from J, with 17 bases between. Seattle's enrolled individuals joined amid active infection and were then monitored longitudinally. As originally analysed: Reference gene primers were amplified, and this amplification served to estimate nucleated cell counts. The assay was immunoSEQ multiplex PCR, and TCRdb's table has in-frame clones only and misses some. The DNA was the basis for D and trimming; V, J and clone size are from that table. Of tens of thousands of clones detected, 70% to 80% appear once; the ten largest clones hold under 3%.

This clonotype was obtained from a man aged 70 or older with COVID-19, enrolled during active disease. Specimen: peripheral blood. The chain combines TRBV6-5 with TRBJ1-1; the D gene is possibly TRBD1 (5 bases). CDR3 bases: TGTGCCAGCAGTCTCATTCCACAGGTAGCCACTGAAGCTTTCTTT. This translates into CASSLIPQVATEAFF.